This T cell receptor (beta chain) derives from a study of cytomegalovirus exposure and HLA in healthy donors. In the study overall: A data release that came early held approximately 92 million unique TCRs from HLA-typed donors. Overall study results and limits: Reports indicate that TCR beta sequences accurately predicted the HLA-A and HLA-B alleles of most subjects.

As regards this clone: Its cognate antigen is unknown.

This CDR3 is built from 15 residues. Unmatched junction bases numbered 4, after V lost 4 bases and J lost 7 bases. Germline-derived CDR1 and CDR2 are MGHRA and YSYEKL. PCR involved 60 Vbeta and 13 Jbeta primers. Repertoires were generated with immunoSEQ multiplex PCR, while TCRdb's copy carries only in-frame clones and drops some. The sample table sets out 40,000 to 50,000 clones. The clonotype originates from a man aged 25 to 40 in good health and CMV-seronegative. Input material: PBMCs. The chain couples TRBV4-1 to TRBJ1-6; TRBD1 matches 10 bases. The CDR3 protein is CASSPGQGFNSPLHF. The CDR3 DNA follows: TGCGCCAGCAGCCCGGGACAGGGGTTCAATTCACCCCTCCACTTT.